Below are 24 T cell receptor beta chains sequenced from a single sample in a study of cytomegalovirus exposure and HLA in healthy donors. A multiplex PCR was run with 60 Vbeta primers and 13 Jbeta primers. The method was immunoSEQ multiplex PCR; TCRdb's version includes in-frame clones alone and lacks a portion of them. This sample has about 130,000 clones; roughly 80% occur once, and the top ten carry 2.2%. The sample taken for sequencing was PBMCs. The receptors were gathered from a man aged 25 to 40 in good health and CMV-seronegative.

This rearrangement joins TRBV5-1 to TRBJ2-7; 8 positions agree with TRBD2. CDR3 length equals 14 residues. CDR1 and CDR2 (germline): SGHRS, YFSETQ. The V segment lost 3 bases and the J segment 6 bases; nucleotides outside the gene matches: 8. CDR3 region: CASSSGGALPEQYF. In DNA, the CDR3 is TGCGCCAGCAGCTCGGGAGGGGCCCTTCCCGAGCAGTACTTC.

This clone was observed a handful of times. V gene TRBV28 combines with J gene TRBJ1-5; a weak D match, TRBD1 (5 bases). In germline, CDR1 is MDHEN, CDR2 SYDVKM. The CDR3 totals 12 residues. V shed 6 bases and J shed 7 bases, with 10 bases lying between them. The CDR3 region has the DNA TGTGCCAGCAGCTCTCGACAGCAGCCCCAGCATTTT. Its protein product is CASSSRQQPQHF.

This clone was picked up a small number of times. The sample contains more than one DNA sequence encoding this CDR3. The rearrangement uses TRBV27 and TRBJ2-6, with D unresolved. CDR1 and CDR2 from the germline V gene are MNHEY and SMNVEV (reference sequence). The V end lost 5 bases, the J end lost 0 bases, and 2 bases lay between the germline ends. The CDR3 totals 13 residues. The DNA of the CDR3 is TGTGCCAGCAGTCGCTCTGGGGCCAACGTCCTGACTTTC. Translated: CASSRSGANVLTF.

Written as DNA, the CDR3 is TGTGCCTGGAGTACTGGCGGGAGTGCGGGCACCGGGGAGCTGTTTTTT. The encoded protein is CAWSTGGSAGTGELFF. This rearrangement joins TRBV30 to TRBJ2-2; 7 positions agree with TRBD2. V gave up 2 bases and J gave up 4 bases; unmatched junction bases: 10. CDR1 and CDR2 (germline): GTSNPN, SVGIG (reference sequence). This CDR3 spans 16 amino acids.

This chain uses TRBV2 with TRBJ2-4; 12 bases align to TRBD2. Germline CDR1 reads SNHLY; CDR2 reads FYNNEI. With 5 bases clipped from V and 0 bases from J, the junction kept 14 bases outside the gene matches. This CDR3 is 20 amino acids long. Here the CDR3 reads CASSHWTSGARTLAKNIQYF. In nucleotides, the CDR3 is TGTGCCAGCAGTCACTGGACTAGCGGGGCTCGCACCCTAGCCAAAAACATTCAGTACTTC.

This sequence joins TRBV19 and TRBJ2-1; TRBD1 matches at 12 bases. Trimming removed 1 base from V and 6 bases from J; junction bases left unmatched: 7. Germline-derived CDR1 and CDR2 are LNHDA and SQIVND (reference sequence). The CDR3 covers 17 residues. Here the CDR3 reads CASSIGFRDRGLNEQFF. CDR3 DNA: TGTGCCAGTAGTATAGGGTTCCGGGACAGGGGGCTCAATGAGCAGTTCTTC.

The V call is TRBV29-1, the J call TRBJ2-1, with 11 bases identical to TRBD2. Germline loops: CDR1 SQVTM, CDR2 ANQGSEA. Trimming took 7 bases from V and 2 from J; bases not matched to a gene: 7. This CDR3 region has 15 residues. The CDR3 coding sequence is TGCAGCGCTCCGACTAGCGGGGTCACCTACAATGAGCAGTTCTTC. Its translation: CSAPTSGVTYNEQFF.

This chain connects TRBV18 to TRBJ1-1, with 7 bases matching TRBD1. Germline V gene data show CDR1 as KGHSH and CDR2 as LQKENI. The CDR3 has 14 amino acids. The trim removed 4 bases at V and 4 bases at J, leaving 6 bases unmatched. The CDR3 region has the DNA TGTGCCAGCTCACAAGACAGGGTTAGCACTGAAGCTTTCTTT. It encodes CASSQDRVSTEAFF.

The rearrangement joins TRBV11-2 to TRBJ1-5, with D unresolved. V was clipped by 1 base and J by 0 bases, with 7 bases between them. In germline, CDR1 is SGHAT, CDR2 FQNNGV. The CDR3 is 15 residues long. The CDR3 reads CASSLVVSSNQPQHF. The CDR3 nucleotides read TGTGCCAGCAGCTTAGTGGTCAGTAGCAATCAGCCCCAGCATTTT. Complete variable domain (other parts from reference TRBV11-2 and TRBJ1-5): EAGVAQSPRYKIIEKRQSVAFWCNPISGHATLYWYQQILGQGPKLLIQFQNNGVVDDSQLPKDRFSAERLKGVDSTLKIQPAKLEDSAVYLCASSLVVSSNQPQHFGDGTRLSIL.

The chain joins TRBV5-4 to TRBJ1-4; TRBD1 matches at 9 bases. Germline CDR1 reads SGHNT; CDR2 reads YYREEE (reference sequence). The ends lost 4 bases at V and 5 bases at J; junction bases unmatched: 6. The CDR3 loop spans 15 amino acids. CDR3 DNA sequence: TGTGCCAGCAGCCCGGGTGGACAGGGGAATGAAAAACTGTTTTTT. Translating gives CASSPGGQGNEKLFF.

The chain is built from TRBV30 and TRBJ2-2; D is perhaps TRBD1 (6 bases). Trimming took off 4 bases at V and 8 bases at J, with 11 bases between the two ends. Germline V gene data show CDR1 as GTSNPN and CDR2 as SVGIG (reference sequence). The CDR3 spans 12 residues. CDR3 bases: TGTGCCTGGACCAGGGGAGATGGGGAGCTGTTTTTT. Translating gives CAWTRGDGELFF.

The CDR3 is CASSQVGGSYTF. The CDR3 nucleotides are TGTGCCAGCAGCCAAGTTGGGGGGAGCTACACCTTC. The chain has TRBV14 and TRBJ1-2; D may be TRBD1 (5 bases). The CDR3 has 12 residues. From germline, CDR1 is SGHDN and CDR2 FVKESK. Trimming removed 1 base from V and 9 bases from J, with 9 bases in between.

This clone turned up a few times. This sequence joins TRBV5-1 and TRBJ1-1; unclear D gene. The CDR3 runs to 14 residues. V was trimmed by 2 bases and J by 2 bases, leaving 10 bases between them. Germline loops: CDR1 SGHRS, CDR2 YFSETQ. In DNA form, the CDR3 reads TGCGCCAGCAGCTTATCAGTCGCTAACACTGAAGCTTTCTTT. Residues: CASSLSVANTEAFF.

The V call is TRBV6-5, the J call TRBJ2-5; D is possibly TRBD2 (6 bases). Germline V gene lookup returns CDR1 MNHEY and CDR2 SVGAGI. This CDR3 has 14 residues. With 5 bases removed from V and 1 base from J, the gap between germline ends came to 11 bases. CDR3 region: CASSPDYLQETQYF. CDR3 nucleotides: TGTGCCAGCAGTCCGGACTATCTCCAAGAGACCCAGTACTTC.

The V call is TRBV5-1, the J call TRBJ2-3; 9 nucleotides align to TRBD1. The germline V gene has CDR1 SGHRS and CDR2 YFSETQ. CDR3 size: 17 residues. The V and J ends lost 0 bases and 5 bases, in that order; junction bases with no gene match: 10. Written as DNA, the CDR3 is TGCGCCAGCAGCTTGGCCACACAGGGGGCGGTGAGAGATACGCAGTATTTT. It translates to CASSLATQGAVRDTQYF.

The rearrangement joins TRBV10-3 to TRBJ1-2, with a possible D match to TRBD1 (5 bases). The CDR3 loop spans 14 amino acids. The V gene lost 7 bases and the J gene lost 5 bases, with 17 bases spanning the gap. Germline CDR1 reads ENHRY; CDR2 reads SYGVKD. This CDR3 is CAITGRGWKYGYTF. CDR3 coding DNA: TGTGCCATCACGGGCCGGGGGTGGAAATATGGCTACACCTTC.

The chain combines TRBV30 with TRBJ1-5, with D unresolved. The CDR3 runs 13 residues. Trimming removed 5 bases from V and 5 bases from J, with 13 bases in between. Germline V lookup: CDR1 GTSNPN, CDR2 SVGIG (reference sequence). The CDR3 DNA sequence: TGTGCCTGGGGAAGGGAGACCCATCAGCCCCAGCATTTT. Its protein product is CAWGRETHQPQHF.

The J gene is TRBJ2-1, the V gene TRBV7-9; D unresolved. Trimming shortened V by 2 bases and J by 9 bases, and 11 bases separated the two germline ends. Germline V gene data show CDR1 as SEHNR and CDR2 as FQNEAQ (reference sequence). The CDR3 spans 13 residues. Here the CDR3 reads CASSLRPSSEQFF. DNA of the CDR3: TGTGCCAGCAGCTTACGTCCGTCGAGTGAGCAGTTCTTC.

The chain joins TRBV7-9 to TRBJ1-5; 7 bases align to TRBD1. In germline, CDR1 is SEHNR, CDR2 FQNEAQ (reference sequence). V gave up 5 bases and J gave up 3 bases; unmatched junction bases: 7. This CDR3 comprises 15 residues. DNA for the CDR3: TGTGCCAGCAGCCGGGACAGCCGACTCAATCAGCCCCAGCATTTT. This encodes CASSRDSRLNQPQHF. Using reference TRBV7-9 and TRBJ1-5 for the parts outside the CDR3, the full variable domain is DTGVSQNPRHKITKRGQNVTFRCDPISEHNRLYWYRQTLGQGPEFLTYFQNEAQLEKSRLLSDRFSAERPKGSFSTLEIQRTEQGDSAMYLCASSRDSRLNQPQHFGDGTRLSIL.

The rearrangement uses TRBV4-2 and TRBJ2-7; 10 bases are shared with TRBD2. Germline trimming cut 3 bases from V and 2 bases from J; bases unmatched to any gene: 7. The CDR3 length is 16 residues. Germline V gene data show CDR1 as LGHNA and CDR2 as YNFKEQ. The CDR3 region has the DNA TGTGCCAGCAGCCACTTAGCGGGAGGTTTAACCTACGAGCAGTACTTC. Translation gives CASSHLAGGLTYEQYF.

The rearrangement uses TRBV7-9 and TRBJ2-6; 13 bases map to TRBD2. V was clipped by 6 bases and J by 4 bases; unmatched bases: 6. Germline-derived CDR1 and CDR2 are SEHNR and FQNEAQ (reference sequence). The CDR3 covers 17 residues. CDR3 coding DNA: TGTGCCAGCAGACTAGCGGGAGGGCCGTCGGGGGCCAACGTCCTGACTTTC. Its translation: CASRLAGGPSGANVLTF.

The chain is built from TRBV28 and TRBJ1-1; D gene ambiguous. The CDR3 runs to 14 residues. Trimming cost V 3 bases and J 0 bases, with 8 bases left between them. Germline V gene data show CDR1 as MDHEN and CDR2 as SYDVKM. CDR3 protein: CASSFLSLNTEAFF. The CDR3 nucleotides read TGTGCCAGCAGTTTTCTCTCGTTGAACACTGAAGCTTTCTTT. Together with reference TRBV28 and TRBJ1-1, the CDR3 gives the full variable domain: DVKVTQSSRYLVKRTGEKVFLECVQDMDHENMFWYRQDPGLGLRLIYFSYDVKMKEKGDIPEGYSVSREKKERFSLILESASTNQTSMYLCASSFLSLNTEAFFGQGTRLTVV.

The chain uses TRBV5-6 and TRBJ2-2; 9 positions match TRBD1. The V gene's germline CDR1 is SGHDT and CDR2 YYEEEE. The CDR3 contains 15 residues. Trimming removed 6 bases from V and 9 bases from J; junction bases left unmatched: 12. CDR3 amino acids: CASTPNRGLVRELFF. CDR3 bases: TGTGCCAGCACACCGAACAGGGGGCTAGTGCGGGAGCTGTTTTTT.

This clone was observed a single time. V gene TRBV2 combines with J gene TRBJ2-1; D is perhaps TRBD1 (6 bases). Germline V lookup: CDR1 SNHLY, CDR2 FYNNEI. This CDR3 is 12 amino acids long. V was clipped by 7 bases and J by 8 bases, with 12 bases between them. The CDR3 bases are TGTGCCAGCAACCCACAGGGCCATGAGCAGTTCTTC. The encoded protein is CASNPQGHEQFF. Drawing the rest from reference TRBV2 and TRBJ2-1, the complete variable domain is EPEVTQTPSHQVTQMGQEVILRCVPISNHLYFYWYRQILGQKVEFLVSFYNNEISEKSEIFDDQFSVERPDGSNFTLKIRSTKLEDSAMYFCASNPQGHEQFFGPGTRLTVL.